The T cell receptor (beta chain) under discussion was sequenced for a study of cytomegalovirus exposure and HLA in healthy donors. Study-wide points: As immune exposure information, only CMV serostatus was available.

The primer mix had 60 Vbeta and 13 Jbeta primers. Profiled with immunoSEQ multiplex PCR; TCRdb holds only in-frame clones, not every one. The table shows roughly 110,000 clones, with about 72% occurring only once. CDR3 length: 15 residues. Germline values: CDR1 KGHSH, CDR2 LQKENI. V was cut by 3 bases and J by 0 bases, with 11 bases left in between. Concerning this clone itself: The antigen is not known.

Material: PBMCs. The V and J genes are TRBV18 and TRBJ1-1; possible D gene TRBD1, 6 bases. The sequence was obtained from a man between 18 and 29 years old in good health and CMV-seronegative. The chain's CDR3 is CASSPRQVLNTEAFF. CDR3 DNA sequence: TGTGCCAGCTCACCGCGACAGGTTCTGAACACTGAAGCTTTCTTT.